The 10 T cell receptor beta chains in this list originate from one sample, sequenced in a study of beta chain features in type 1 diabetes. Investigators reverse transcribed all isolated RNA, so they sequenced expressed TCRB transcripts. Sequenced by immunoSEQ multiplex PCR; TCRdb stores in-frame clones only, minus some. The data hold under 250,000 clones, with 14% observed a single time. The sample taken for sequencing was naive CD4+ T cells from blood. The receptors were sampled from a woman in her 40s in good health.

The rearrangement uses TRBV7-2 and TRBJ2-5; D gene ambiguous. Germline values: CDR1 SGHTA, CDR2 FQGNSA. The CDR3 is made up of 16 amino acids. V dropped 0 bases and J dropped 5 bases, with 16 bases sitting between them. CDR3 in amino acids: CASSLASGLSPETQYF. The DNA of the CDR3 is TGTGCCAGCAGCTTAGCTTCCGGTTTGAGCCCGGAGACCCAGTACTTC.

The chain recombines TRBV4-2 with TRBJ2-5; 14 nucleotides align to TRBD2. Trimming took 5 bases from V and 0 from J; bases not matched to a gene: 8. Germline CDR1 and CDR2: LGHNA and YNFKEQ. CDR3 length: 18 residues. The CDR3 region is CASSSVPGLAGDQETQYF. The CDR3 nucleotides are TGTGCCAGCAGCTCCGTCCCGGGACTAGCGGGGGACCAAGAGACCCAGTACTTC.

This clone came up a few times. The chain carries TRBV7-2 and TRBJ2-1; 16 bases line up with TRBD2. The CDR3 has 15 residues. The V gene end was trimmed by 8 bases and the J gene end by 8 bases; junction bases not matched to a gene: 6. In germline, CDR1 is SGHTA, CDR2 FQGNSA. The CDR3 sequence: CASAGLAGGWDEQFF. The CDR3 DNA sequence: TGTGCCAGCGCGGGACTAGCGGGGGGGTGGGATGAGCAGTTCTTC.

The sample holds a few counts of this clone. The V gene is TRBV7-6, the J gene TRBJ2-7; 7 bases match TRBD1. Germline CDR1 is SGHVS and CDR2 is FNYEAQ. This CDR3 region has 14 residues. Trimming took 2 bases from V and 1 from J; bases not matched to a gene: 2. CDR3 in amino acids: CASSLRDRSYEQYF. In DNA, the CDR3 is TGTGCCAGCAGCTTAAGGGACAGATCCTACGAGCAGTACTTC.

The rearrangement joins TRBV5-1 to TRBJ2-6; D is unresolved. CDR3 length: 17 residues. The germline CDR1 and CDR2 sequences are SGHRS and YFSETQ. Trimming removed 4 bases from V and 0 bases from J, with 14 bases in between. In nucleotides, the CDR3 is TGCGCCAGCAGCCCTTCTGCTGAGAACTCTGGGGCCAACGTCCTGACTTTC. It is translated as CASSPSAENSGANVLTF. Drawing the rest from reference TRBV5-1 and TRBJ2-6, the complete variable domain is KAGVTQTPRYLIKTRGQQVTLSCSPISGHRSVSWYQQTPGQGLQFLFEYFSETQRNKGNFPGRFSGRQFSNSRSEMNVSTLELGDSALYLCASSPSAENSGANVLTFGAGSRLTVL.

This clone came up a few times. The chain joins TRBV18 to TRBJ1-5; possibly TRBD1 for D (6 bases). The germline V gene encodes CDR1 KGHSH and CDR2 LQKENI. Trimming shortened V by 1 base and J by 4 bases, and 23 bases separated the two germline ends. There are 19 residues in the CDR3. CDR3 residues: CASSPRQGTTAGSNQPQHF. The CDR3 DNA reads TGTGCCAGCTCACCACGCCAGGGGACGACAGCTGGATCAAATCAGCCCCAGCATTTT.

In this sample, this clone turned up a few times. The chain recombines TRBV6-5 with TRBJ2-7, with D unclear. This CDR3 comprises 15 residues. Germline CDR1 is MNHEY and CDR2 is SVGAGI. The V gene lost 2 bases and the J gene lost 0 bases, with 11 bases spanning the gap. CDR3 nucleotide sequence: TGTGCCAGCAGTTACGGCAGGTCGAGCTCCTACGAGCAGTACTTC. Protein product: CASSYGRSSSYEQYF.

This clone has more than one count but fewer than ten. The chain joins TRBV18 to TRBJ1-1; D is unclear. CDR3 length equals 16 residues. Germline loops: CDR1 KGHSH, CDR2 LQKENI. Trimming pared 1 base from V and 1 base from J, leaving 13 bases between. For the CDR3, the DNA is TGTGCCAGCTCACCACTTTCGAGGGAGTGGAACACTGAAGCTTTCTTT. This encodes CASSPLSREWNTEAFF. The full variable domain, completed using reference TRBV18 and TRBJ1-1, is NAGVMQNPRHLVRRRGQEARLRCSPMKGHSHVYWYRQLPEEGLKFMVYLQKENIIDESGMPKERFSAEFPKEGPSILRIQQVVRGDSAAYFCASSPLSREWNTEAFFGQGTRLTVV.

The chain is built from TRBV5-1 and TRBJ2-5; TRBD2 agrees at 10 bases. The CDR3 sequence is 17 residues long. V was clipped by 3 bases and J by 4 bases; unmatched bases: 12. Germline V gene lookup returns CDR1 SGHRS and CDR2 YFSETQ. CDR3 sequence reads: CASSSGGGAGGRETQYF. The CDR3, as DNA: TGCGCCAGCAGCTCGGGCGGAGGAGCGGGGGGGCGAGAGACCCAGTACTTC.

This clone turned up a few times. The V call is TRBV4-3, the J call TRBJ2-5; 7 bases align to TRBD1. CDR1 LGHNA and CDR2 YSLEER come from the germline V gene. The CDR3 is made up of 14 amino acids. V was pared by 4 bases and J by 5 bases, with 7 bases of the junction left unmatched. The CDR3: CASSPNVGGETQYF. CDR3 coding DNA: TGCGCCAGCAGCCCCAACGTAGGGGGCGAGACCCAGTACTTC.